One and the same sample provided the 25 T cell receptor beta chains below, sequenced in a study of spatial heterogeneity in lung cancer. Study-level points and caveats: Counts of expanded intratumoral alpha and beta TCRs tracked tumor mutation counts.

Stated time point: sample taken at primary tumor resection. From the 5' RACE reads, TCRdb called clonotypes with MiXCR, one entry per CDR3 protein. The sample includes about 18,000 distinct CDR3 sequences, around 6.9% seen only once; the top ten take more than 20%. Antigens for these TCRs are unknown. The sample consisted of lung tumor tissue, taken at surgery. These receptors were collected from a male donor with early-stage non-small cell lung cancer.

This clonotype is medium-sized. This chain uses TRBV29-1 with TRBJ2-1; TRBD2 might be the D (6 bases). The CDR3 covers 14 residues. Trimming pared 4 bases from V and 6 bases from J, leaving 16 bases between. Germline V lookup: CDR1 SQVTM, CDR2 ANQGSEA. CDR3 amino acids: CSVVLALGTNEQFF. CDR3 DNA sequence: TGCAGCGTTGTACTAGCCCTTGGGACCAATGAGCAGTTCTTC.

This clonotype was observed at least ten times. The chain employs TRBV4-1 and TRBJ1-2; maybe TRBD1 (6 bases). This CDR3 has 16 residues. V was cut by 1 base and J by 0 bases, with 12 bases left in between. Germline CDR1 reads MGHRA; CDR2 reads YSYEKL. The CDR3 is CASSQGLGGPNYGYTF. The CDR3 DNA is TGCGCCAGCAGCCAAGGGTTGGGGGGCCCTAACTATGGCTACACCTTC.

This clonotype was observed at least ten times. The rearrangement joins TRBV20-1 to TRBJ1-5; D unclear. Germline lookup yields CDR1 DFQATT and CDR2 SNEGSKA (reference sequence). V gave up 0 bases and J gave up 3 bases, with 15 bases separating them. CDR3 length: 16 residues. CDR3 protein: CSARDPGKRVNQPQHF. CDR3 coding DNA: TGCAGTGCTAGAGACCCAGGAAAGCGGGTCAATCAGCCCCAGCATTTT.

This clonotype showed up just a few times. This chain joins TRBV11-1 and TRBJ1-2; perhaps TRBD1 as D (5 bases). The V gene's germline CDR1 is SGHAT and CDR2 FQDESV (reference sequence). V dropped 5 bases and J dropped 3 bases, with 13 bases sitting between them. The CDR3 is made up of 14 amino acids. The CDR3 reads CASSPGERYYGYTF. CDR3 DNA sequence: TGTGCCAGCAGCCCGGGGGAGAGATACTATGGCTACACCTTC.

Many counts were recorded for this clonotype. This chain links TRBV4-1 with TRBJ1-2; 8 bases map to TRBD1. CDR1 MGHRA and CDR2 YSYEKL come from the germline V gene. This CDR3 has 16 amino acids. V lost 2 bases, J lost 0 bases, and 5 bases stayed unmatched. CDR3 nucleotide sequence: TGCGCCAGCAGCCAACCCGGGACAGGCACTAACTATGGCTACACCTTC. Protein: CASSQPGTGTNYGYTF.

The rearrangement links TRBV20-1 to TRBJ2-7, with 9 bases that match TRBD1. The germline V gene has CDR1 DFQATT and CDR2 SNEGSKA (reference sequence). The CDR3 is 15 amino acids. This CDR3 is CSAGPRTGAAYEQYF. The DNA for the CDR3 is TGCAGCGCTGGTCCCCGGACAGGGGCAGCCTACGAGCAGTACTTC.

The table lists this clonotype with a few counts. The J gene is TRBJ2-3, the V gene TRBV7-2; TRBD1 or TRBD2 may be the D gene (5 bases each). This CDR3 is 17 amino acids long. CDR1 and CDR2 from the germline V gene are SGHTA and FQGNSA. V lost 7 bases and J 0 bases, leaving 20 bases between the germline ends. CDR3: CASTQRAGRTSTDTQYF. For the CDR3, the DNA is TGTGCCAGCACCCAGAGGGCAGGGCGAACTAGCACAGATACGCAGTATTTT.

The V call is TRBV19, the J call TRBJ2-3; D gene ambiguous. V dropped 6 bases and J dropped 2 bases, with 24 bases sitting between them. CDR1 and CDR2 from the germline V gene are LNHDA and SQIVND (reference sequence). The CDR3 has 18 residues. CDR3 sequence: CASSILLDWYGYTDTQYF. Here the CDR3 DNA reads TGTGCCAGTAGCATCCTACTCGACTGGTATGGGTACACAGATACGCAGTATTTT.

The V and J genes are TRBV10-2 and TRBJ2-7, with 10 bases identical to TRBD2. J lost 4 bases, V lost 5 bases, and 5 bases had no gene match. The CDR3 sequence is 14 residues long. Germline-derived CDR1 and CDR2 are WSHSY and SAAADI. CDR3 sequence reads: CASSISGGAYEQYF. The CDR3 DNA follows: TGCGCCAGCAGTATCAGCGGGGGGGCGTACGAGCAGTACTTC.

In its sample, this clonotype was seen many times. J is TRBJ1-5 and V is TRBV18; 9 positions match TRBD1. Germline assignment: CDR1 KGHSH and CDR2 LQKENI. J gave up 7 bases and V 3 bases, and 4 bases lay outside the gene matches. The CDR3 contains 14 residues. The CDR3 DNA is TGTGCCAGCTCACCTAGGACAGGGGACCAGCCCCAGCATTTT. It codes for CASSPRTGDQPQHF.

In this sample, this clonotype turned up a few times. The chain combines TRBV7-9 with TRBJ2-5; no clear D gene. The CDR3 is made up of 13 amino acids. Trimming cost V 5 bases and J 3 bases, with 10 bases left between them. Germline V gene sequence: CDR1 SEHNR, CDR2 FQNEAQ (reference sequence). The DNA of the CDR3 is TGTGCCAGCAGCCACTTAGGAAAAGAGACCCAGTACTTC. As protein: CASSHLGKETQYF.

This clonotype ranks as medium-sized. The chain recombines TRBV20-1 with TRBJ2-1; D is tentatively TRBD1 or TRBD2 (6 bases each). This CDR3 has 16 amino acids. The V gene lost 1 base and the J gene lost 9 bases, with 22 bases spanning the gap. Germline V gene data show CDR1 as DFQATT and CDR2 as SNEGSKA (reference sequence). This chain's CDR3 is CSARVPRRGQGIEQFF. DNA of the CDR3: TGCAGTGCTAGAGTTCCCCGTCGGGGGCAAGGGATTGAGCAGTTCTTC.

By share, this clonotype counts as medium-sized. In DNA form, the CDR3 reads TGCGCCAGCAGCCAAGGGACTAGCGAGGATACGCAGTATTTT. Translated, it gives CASSQGTSEDTQYF. The chain joins TRBV4-1 to TRBJ2-3, with 9 bases matching TRBD2. This CDR3 has 14 residues. Germline V gives CDR1 MGHRA, CDR2 YSYEKL. J gave up 6 bases and V 1 base, and 2 bases lay outside the gene matches.

Only a few counts were recorded for this clonotype. The chain joins TRBV29-1 to TRBJ2-1, with D uncertain. The CDR3 consists of 11 residues. V was cut by 6 bases and J by 6 bases, with 9 bases left in between. Germline V gives CDR1 SQVTM, CDR2 ANQGSEA. CDR3: CSVAPGNEQFF. DNA for the CDR3: TGCAGCGTGGCCCCCGGCAATGAGCAGTTCTTC.

The sample holds a few counts of this clonotype. The genes are TRBV7-6 and TRBJ2-6; no clear D. The CDR3 totals 14 residues. Germline V gene sequence: CDR1 SGHVS, CDR2 FNYEAQ. Trimming shortened V by 5 bases and J by 0 bases, and 5 bases separated the two germline ends. The DNA of the CDR3 is TGTGCCAGCAGCCGGGTCTCTGGGGCCAACGTCCTGACTTTC. Its translation: CASSRVSGANVLTF.

At least ten counts were recorded for this clonotype. The chain is built from TRBV9 and TRBJ2-7; D gene ambiguous. Trimming removed 7 bases at V and 3 bases at J, with 11 bases between. CDR1 and CDR2 (germline): SGDLS, YYNGEE. CDR3 size: 12 residues. For the CDR3, the DNA is TGTGCCAGCCAAATGGGCGGCTACGAGCAGTACTTC. Translation gives CASQMGGYEQYF.

This clonotype was seen a few times. The rearrangement links TRBV5-1 to TRBJ2-3; 10 nucleotides match TRBD2. Germline assignment: CDR1 SGHRS and CDR2 YFSETQ. The V and J ends lost 6 bases and 5 bases, in that order; junction bases with no gene match: 6. This CDR3 spans 14 amino acids. Here the CDR3 reads CASTAGGRQDTQYF. CDR3 DNA sequence: TGCGCCAGCACAGCGGGGGGGCGACAAGATACGCAGTATTTT.

This clonotype was observed at least ten times. V usage is TRBV3-1 and J usage is TRBJ1-3, with a possible D match to TRBD1 (5 bases). The germline V and J ends were trimmed by 3 bases and 5 bases, with 11 bases remaining between them. The length of the CDR3 is 14 residues. Germline V gene data show CDR1 as LGHDT and CDR2 as YNNKEL (reference sequence). CDR3 nucleotide sequence: TGTGCCAGCAGCCAGATGGGGGGTAGAAACACCATATATTTT. Translated, it gives CASSQMGGRNTIYF.

This clonotype qualifies as large. The chain combines TRBV28 with TRBJ2-7; maybe TRBD2 (5 bases). This CDR3 is 14 amino acids long. Trimming removed 4 bases from V and 3 bases from J, with 13 bases in between. Germline V lookup: CDR1 MDHEN, CDR2 SYDVKM. The CDR3: CASSSAESFYEQYF. CDR3 DNA: TGTGCCAGCAGTTCAGCGGAAAGTTTCTACGAGCAGTACTTC. The whole variable domain, remainder taken from reference TRBV28 and TRBJ2-7, is DVKVTQSSRYLVKRTGEKVFLECVQDMDHENMFWYRQDPGLGLRLIYFSYDVKMKEKGDIPEGYSVSREKKERFSLILESASTNQTSMYLCASSSAESFYEQYFGPGTRLTVT.

This clonotype was recorded at least ten times. The J gene is TRBJ1-6, the V gene TRBV5-4, with a possible D match to TRBD1 (6 bases). The V gene's germline CDR1 is SGHNT and CDR2 YYREEE (reference sequence). The CDR3 length is 14 residues. V lost 0 bases and J 13 bases, leaving 14 bases between the germline ends. The CDR3 DNA sequence: TGTGCCAGCAGCTTGGGGTCAGGGGCAGGGCCCCTCCACTTT. It is translated as CASSLGSGAGPLHF.

This clonotype was seen repeatedly, ten times or more. The rearrangement links TRBV20-1 to TRBJ2-3; D may be TRBD2 (6 bases). Trimming shortened V by 1 base and J by 5 bases, and 10 bases separated the two germline ends. The CDR3 runs to 13 residues. Germline V gene data show CDR1 as DFQATT and CDR2 as SNEGSKA (reference sequence). The DNA for the CDR3 is TGCAGTGCTAGAGTGACCGGGGGAGATACGCAGTATTTT. It yields the protein CSARVTGGDTQYF.

This clonotype was picked up many times. This chain connects TRBV4-1 to TRBJ1-1, with 9 bases matching TRBD1. The CDR3 runs 19 residues. Trimming cost V 1 base and J 2 bases; bases outside gene matches: 14. The germline V gene encodes CDR1 MGHRA and CDR2 YSYEKL. As DNA, the CDR3 is TGCGCCAGCAGCCAAGCTTTAACCGGGACAGGGTCTCGTAACACTGAAGCTTTCTTT. It is translated as CASSQALTGTGSRNTEAFF.

This clonotype is labeled medium-sized. The chain has TRBV7-9 and TRBJ1-1, with D uncertain. Trimming removed 5 bases at V and 1 base at J, with 14 bases between. From germline, CDR1 is SEHNR and CDR2 FQNEAQ (reference sequence). The CDR3 is 15 residues long. The CDR3 DNA sequence: TGTGCCAGCAGCCCCAAGGGAAGACAGAACACTGAAGCTTTCTTT. Its translation: CASSPKGRQNTEAFF.

This clonotype came up many times. The V call is TRBV3-1, the J call TRBJ2-3, with D possibly being TRBD2 (6 bases). V lost 4 bases to trimming and J lost 6 bases, with 11 bases between them. Germline assignment: CDR1 LGHDT and CDR2 YNNKEL (reference sequence). The length of the CDR3 is 13 residues. CDR3 DNA sequence: TGTGCCAGCAGCCTGAAGGGACTGGATACGCAGTATTTT. Protein product: CASSLKGLDTQYF.

By sample fraction, this clonotype is medium-sized. The CDR3 region is CASSQDTGGSSGNTIYF. CDR3 sequence (DNA): TGTGCCAGCAGCCAAGATACAGGGGGTAGCTCTGGAAACACCATATATTTT. The rearrangement joins TRBV3-1 to TRBJ1-3, with 8 bases matching TRBD1. The CDR3 loop spans 17 amino acids. Germline V lookup: CDR1 LGHDT, CDR2 YNNKEL (reference sequence). The V segment lost 0 bases and the J segment 0 bases; nucleotides outside the gene matches: 4.